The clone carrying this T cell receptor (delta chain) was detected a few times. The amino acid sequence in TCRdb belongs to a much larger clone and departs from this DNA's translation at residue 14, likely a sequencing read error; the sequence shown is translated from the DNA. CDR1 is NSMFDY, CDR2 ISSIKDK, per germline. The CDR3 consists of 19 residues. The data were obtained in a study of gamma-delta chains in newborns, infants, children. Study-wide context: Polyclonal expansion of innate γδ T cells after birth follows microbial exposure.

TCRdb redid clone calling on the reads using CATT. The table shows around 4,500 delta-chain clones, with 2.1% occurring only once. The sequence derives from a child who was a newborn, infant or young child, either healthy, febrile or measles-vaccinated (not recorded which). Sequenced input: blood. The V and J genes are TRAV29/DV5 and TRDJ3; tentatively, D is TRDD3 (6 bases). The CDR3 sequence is CAASVPGDSSSWDSRQMFF. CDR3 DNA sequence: TGTGCAGCAAGCGTGCCTGGGGACTCGAGCTCCTGGGACTCCCGACAGATGTTTTTC.